What follows are 21 T cell receptor beta chains derived from one specimen sequenced in a study of human T cells and chemical hapten exposure. Specified time point: pre-sensitization, week 0. The sample's treatment: therapeutic diphenylcyclopropenone sensitization with weekly scalp DPC. TCRdb re-called the RACE reads through MiXCR, storing one row per CDR3 protein. The table has about 93,000 distinct CDR3 sequences, around 7.9% seen once; the top ten hold 2.5% to 3%. The specimen was whole blood, collected in connection with sensitization to the hapten diphenylcyclopropenone (DPC). Receptor source: a middle-aged man with alopecia areata. Some clones in this sample may be carry-over from other donors' samples.

This chain uses TRBV29-1 with TRBJ1-5; possible D gene TRBD1, 6 bases. Trimming stripped 2 bases from V and 1 base from J, with 15 bases between. Per the germline V gene, CDR1 is SQVTM and CDR2 is ANQGSEA. This CDR3 comprises 16 residues. Here the CDR3 DNA reads TGCAGCGTTGAACCTGGGGGCGGGAAAAGCAATCAGCCCCAGCATTTT. It specifies CSVEPGGGKSNQPQHF.

The J gene is TRBJ2-5, the V gene TRBV5-1, with TRBD1 as a possible D gene (6 bases). The CDR3 is 18 amino acids. CDR1 is SGHRS, CDR2 YFSETQ, per germline. With 4 bases removed from V and 1 base from J, the gap between germline ends came to 23 bases. CDR3 protein: CASSRRTATSAPQETQYF. CDR3 in DNA: TGCGCCAGCAGCCGGCGGACAGCGACCTCGGCCCCCCAAGAGACCCAGTACTTC. Together with reference TRBV5-1 and TRBJ2-5, the CDR3 gives the full variable domain: KAGVTQTPRYLIKTRGQQVTLSCSPISGHRSVSWYQQTPGQGLQFLFEYFSETQRNKGNFPGRFSGRQFSNSRSEMNVSTLELGDSALYLCASSRRTATSAPQETQYFGPGTRLLVL.

This clonotype was detected ten times or more. V is TRBV10-3 and J is TRBJ1-5; 9 bases align to TRBD1. This CDR3 spans 15 amino acids. The V gene end was trimmed by 2 bases and the J gene end by 3 bases; junction bases not matched to a gene: 2. CDR1 is ENHRY and CDR2 is SYGVKD in the germline V gene. CDR3 in amino acids: CAISEGTGNNQPQHF. DNA for the CDR3: TGTGCCATCAGTGAGGGGACAGGGAACAATCAGCCCCAGCATTTT.

Concerning this clonotype itself: Lacking the conserved final phenylalanine or tryptophan, this CDR3 likely reflects a read error. This chain uses TRBV24-1 with TRBJ2-3; D is possibly TRBD2 (6 bases). Germline V gives CDR1 KGHDR, CDR2 SFDVKD. V lost 0 bases to trimming and J lost 1 base, with 16 bases between them. The CDR3 extends over 18 amino acids. The CDR3 nucleotides read TGTGCCACCAGTGATTTGAGCTCGGGGGAGAGGGGCACAGATACGCAGTATTCT. Translated: CATSDLSSGERGTDTQYS.

This clonotype has a count of ten or more. The rearrangement joins TRBV7-9 to TRBJ2-1, with 10 nucleotides matching TRBD1. The junction had 7 bases not matched to a gene; V was cut back by 1 base and J by 10 bases. Germline V gene data show CDR1 as SEHNR and CDR2 as FQNEAQ (reference sequence). This CDR3 region has 15 residues. The CDR3, as DNA: TGTGCCAGCAGCTTAGAGACAGGGGGCTCCGGGGAGCAGTTCTTC. Amino acid sequence: CASSLETGGSGEQFF.

This clonotype was recorded at least ten times. J is TRBJ2-3 and V is TRBV10-3; unclear D gene. This CDR3 spans 14 amino acids. With 2 bases removed from V and 1 base from J, the gap between germline ends came to 7 bases. The germline V gene encodes CDR1 ENHRY and CDR2 SYGVKD. DNA of the CDR3: TGTGCCATCAGTGAGGCGAAGGGCACAGATACGCAGTATTTT. This translates into CAISEAKGTDTQYF.

The chain carries TRBV14 and TRBJ2-7, with TRBD2 matching over 7 bases. This CDR3 is built from 14 residues. CDR1 SGHDN and CDR2 FVKESK come from the germline V gene. V was clipped by 1 base and J by 4 bases; unmatched bases: 4. CDR3 in DNA: TGTGCCAGCAGCCAAGGCGCTAGCGGTTACGAGCAGTACTTC. Translating gives CASSQGASGYEQYF.

This clonotype was counted between two and nine times. This rearrangement joins TRBV7-6 to TRBJ2-3; 12 nucleotides match TRBD2. V was pared by 6 bases and J by 0 bases, with 16 bases of the junction left unmatched. Germline V lookup: CDR1 SGHVS, CDR2 FNYEAQ. CDR3 length: 20 residues. This chain's CDR3 is CASSSGLLLAGGASTDTQYF. In DNA, the CDR3 is TGTGCCAGCAGTTCCGGCCTGCTACTAGCGGGAGGCGCTAGCACAGATACGCAGTATTTT.

There are many counts of this clonotype. The genes are TRBV2 and TRBJ2-7; D uncertain. The length of the CDR3 is 13 residues. Trimming removed 5 bases from V and 3 bases from J, with 11 bases in between. Germline V gives CDR1 SNHLY, CDR2 FYNNEI. CDR3 DNA: TGTGCCAGCAGTAGCCCTGAGCGCTACGAGCAGTACGTC. Its translation is CASSSPERYEQYV.

This chain joins TRBV5-1 and TRBJ1-2; D might be TRBD1 (6 bases). Germline CDR1 and CDR2: SGHRS and YFSETQ. V was shortened by 0 bases and J by 2 bases, with 8 bases between the two germline ends. This CDR3 spans 14 amino acids. The CDR3 sequence is CASSLAGQNYGYTF. CDR3 DNA: TGCGCCAGCAGCTTGGCCGGACAGAACTATGGCTACACCTTC.

This clonotype was seen a few times. The chain has TRBV7-3 and TRBJ2-1; 8 bases map to TRBD1. Looked up from germline, CDR1 is SGHTA and CDR2 is FQGTGA. This CDR3 is built from 15 residues. J lost 3 bases, V lost 5 bases, and 6 bases had no gene match. CDR3 nucleotides: TGTGCCAGCAGCCGTGACAGGGGCGACTACAATGAGCAGTTCTTC. Its protein product is CASSRDRGDYNEQFF.

A note on this clonotype: Given a much more abundant clone one base away, this may be a read error. The chain employs TRBV27 and TRBJ2-7; TRBD2 is a possible D gene (7 bases). This CDR3 has 14 amino acids. The germline V gene has CDR1 MNHEY and CDR2 SMNVEV (reference sequence). The germline V and J ends were trimmed by 5 bases and 4 bases, with 15 bases remaining between them. The CDR3 DNA reads as TGTGCCAGCAGTATACAGGGAGGGAAATACGAGCAGTACTTC. Its protein is CASSIQGGKYEQYF.

The chain uses TRBV19 and TRBJ1-2; D is possibly TRBD1 (5 bases). Trimming removed 3 bases from V and 7 bases from J, with 12 bases in between. Per germline, CDR1 LNHDA and CDR2 SQIVND (reference sequence). The CDR3 is made up of 13 amino acids. CDR3 loop: CASSIGQGSGYTF. The DNA for the CDR3 is TGTGCCAGTAGTATTGGGCAGGGAAGTGGCTACACCTTC.

The chain recombines TRBV28 with TRBJ1-1; TRBD1 is a possible D gene (6 bases). CDR1 MDHEN and CDR2 SYDVKM come from the germline V gene. V shed 2 bases and J shed 0 bases, with 7 bases lying between them. CDR3 length equals 14 residues. The CDR3 loop reads CASSLAGVNTEAFF. The CDR3 nucleotides read TGTGCCAGCAGTTTAGCAGGGGTGAACACTGAAGCTTTCTTT.

The chain is built from TRBV28 and TRBJ1-4; 8 nucleotides align to TRBD1. Trimming at V came to 5 bases and at J to 3 bases, leaving 11 bases not matched to a gene. This CDR3 region has 17 residues. Germline lookup yields CDR1 MDHEN and CDR2 SYDVKM. In DNA form, the CDR3 reads TGTGCCAGCAGTCTACCCGACAGGGGATTCCCTAATGAAAAACTGTTTTTT. Its protein product is CASSLPDRGFPNEKLFF.

This clonotype showed up many times. V gene TRBV29-1 combines with J gene TRBJ2-2; D call uncertain. The CDR3 runs to 12 residues. V dropped 8 bases and J dropped 4 bases, with 11 bases sitting between them. Germline-derived CDR1 and CDR2 are SQVTM and ANQGSEA. CDR3 loop: CSIGHLTGELFF. CDR3 DNA: TGCAGCATAGGTCATCTCACCGGGGAGCTGTTTTTT.

This clonotype is labeled medium-sized. The rearrangement uses TRBV5-6 and TRBJ1-5, with 12 bases lining up with TRBD1. The CDR3 loop spans 16 amino acids. Germline-derived CDR1 and CDR2 are SGHDT and YYEEEE. V lost 7 bases and J lost 6; bases outside the gene matches: 11. CDR3 DNA sequence: TGTGCCAGCGGATTTTCGGGACAGGGGGCCGCTCAGCCCCAGCATTTT. As protein: CASGFSGQGAAQPQHF.

The table lists this clonotype with many counts. V gene TRBV7-2 combines with J gene TRBJ2-5, with D perhaps TRBD1 (6 bases). CDR3 length: 16 amino acids. The V end lost 3 bases, the J end lost 2 bases, and 16 bases lay between the germline ends. CDR1 is SGHTA, CDR2 FQGNSA, per germline. CDR3 in amino acids: CASSLGARLTQETQYF. The CDR3 coding sequence is TGTGCCAGCAGCTTGGGGGCTCGGCTTACTCAAGAGACCCAGTACTTC.

This clonotype was seen many times. The chain links TRBV7-2 to TRBJ1-1; no reliable D call. CDR1 and CDR2 from the germline V gene are SGHTA and FQGNSA. CDR3 length: 11 amino acids. The V gene lost 3 bases and the J gene lost 3 bases, with 2 bases spanning the gap. The CDR3 nucleotides read TGTGCCAGCAGCTTTCACACTGAAGCTTTCTTT. Its protein product is CASSFHTEAFF.

This clonotype was counted between two and nine times. This CDR3 reads CASSYEGGSNQPQHF. The CDR3 DNA reads as TGTGCCAGCAGTTACGAGGGTGGGAGCAATCAGCCCCAGCATTTT. This chain joins TRBV6-6 and TRBJ1-5; no definite D call. There are 15 residues in the CDR3. Trimming cost V 2 bases and J 1 base, with 9 bases left between them. Germline V gene sequence: CDR1 MNHNY, CDR2 SVGAGI (reference sequence).

This clonotype was recorded at least ten times. The V and J genes are TRBV11-2 and TRBJ2-6; a possible D gene is TRBD1 (5 bases). CDR3 size: 15 residues. Germline CDR1 reads SGHAT; CDR2 reads FQNNGV. Trimming left V 5 bases short and J 4 bases short, with 12 bases between. In nucleotides, the CDR3 is TGTGCCAGCAGCCTAGGGGTGTACGGGGCCAACGTCCTGACTTTC. It yields the protein CASSLGVYGANVLTF.